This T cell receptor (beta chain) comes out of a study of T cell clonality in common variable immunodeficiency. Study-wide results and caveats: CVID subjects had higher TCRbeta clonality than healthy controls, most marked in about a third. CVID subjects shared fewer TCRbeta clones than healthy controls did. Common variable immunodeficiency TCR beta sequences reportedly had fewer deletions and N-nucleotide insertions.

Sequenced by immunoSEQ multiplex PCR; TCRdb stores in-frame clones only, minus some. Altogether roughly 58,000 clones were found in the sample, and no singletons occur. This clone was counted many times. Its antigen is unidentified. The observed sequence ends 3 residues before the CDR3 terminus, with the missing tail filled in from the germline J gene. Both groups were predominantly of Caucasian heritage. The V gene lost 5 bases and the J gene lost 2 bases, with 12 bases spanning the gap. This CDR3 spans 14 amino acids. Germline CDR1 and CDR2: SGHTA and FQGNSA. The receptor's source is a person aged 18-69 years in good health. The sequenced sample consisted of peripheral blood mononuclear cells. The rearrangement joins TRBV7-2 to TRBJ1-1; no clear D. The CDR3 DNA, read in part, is TGTGCCAGCAGCCCGGTGAGGGTAAACACTGAA. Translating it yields CASSPVRVNTE. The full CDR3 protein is CASSPVRVNTEAFF. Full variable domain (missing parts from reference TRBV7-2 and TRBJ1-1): GAGVSQSPSNKVTEKGKDVELRCDPISGHTALYWYRQSLGQGLEFLIYFQGNSAPDKSGLPSDRFSAERTGGSVSTLTIQRTQQEDSAVYLCASSPVRVNTEAFFGQGTRLTVV.